The rows below give T cell receptor beta chains drawn from one sample of a study of blood T cell repertoires in COVID-19. Data came from immunoSEQ multiplex PCR; TCRdb stores just in-frame clones and leaves some out. The sample holds about 72,000 clones, 70% to 85% seen once. Sequencing was performed on peripheral blood. Receptor source: a man aged 55-75 years with acute or convalescent COVID-19. Each CDR3 is given with its conserved first and last residue. The size field is filled for only some rows; it gives once, few, many or a size class.

abundance,v_gene,j_gene,CDR3aa
.,TRBV19,TRBJ2-1,CARRSGLAGGEKDNEQFF
.,TRBV6-2/TRBV6-3,TRBJ1-6,CASTPGGYSPLHF
few,TRBV10-3,TRBJ1-2,CAISEAGSYGYTF
once,TRBV9,TRBJ1-1,CASSVVSETEAFF
.,TRBV10-2,TRBJ2-1,CASSRGQGGSGNEQFF
few,TRBV5-1,TRBJ1-6,CASSGDLDSPLHF
.,TRBV5-8,TRBJ1-5,CASSRGTGVDQPQHF
.,TRBV5-6,TRBJ2-1,CASSLDTGAYYNEQFF
.,TRBV19,TRBJ1-5,CASSIIRGGQPQHF
.,TRBV2,TRBJ1-4,CAYRGREGGNEKLFF